The 21 T cell receptor beta chains below were found in one sample sequenced in a study of blood T cell repertoires in COVID-19. Clones were read by immunoSEQ multiplex PCR, and TCRdb kept only the in-frame ones, dropping some. This sample has 200,000 to 250,000 clones; roughly 94% occur once, and the top ten carry around 1.2%. The source material was peripheral blood. The receptors come from a man aged 25-40 years with acute or convalescent COVID-19.

The chain combines TRBV30 with TRBJ2-7; D gene unclear. The CDR3 contains 14 residues. V lost 3 bases and J lost 3, with 15 bases in between. The germline V gene has CDR1 GTSNPN and CDR2 SVGIG (reference sequence). CDR3 in amino acids: CAWRENLAVYEQYF. The CDR3, as DNA: TGTGCCTGGAGAGAGAACCTCGCTGTCTACGAGCAGTACTTC.

This chain uses TRBV9 with TRBJ1-3, with D perhaps TRBD1 (6 bases). Germline values: CDR1 SGDLS, CDR2 YYNGEE. The V gene lost 3 bases and the J gene lost 0 bases, with 10 bases spanning the gap. CDR3 length: 15 amino acids. CDR3 amino acids: CASSATGNSGNTIYF. The CDR3 DNA follows: TGTGCCAGCAGCGCGACAGGTAACTCTGGAAACACCATATATTTT.

The J gene is TRBJ2-3, the V gene TRBV7-4; 7 bases are shared with TRBD2. This CDR3 spans 14 amino acids. Germline assignment: CDR1 SGHVT and CDR2 SQSDAQ. V gave up 3 bases and J gave up 6 bases; unmatched junction bases: 6. Here the CDR3 DNA reads TGTGCCAGCAGCTTCCAGTCAGCGGGGGATACGCAGTATTTT. It translates to CASSFQSAGDTQYF.

V usage is TRBV18 and J usage is TRBJ1-3; D may be TRBD1 (6 bases). Germline values: CDR1 KGHSH, CDR2 LQKENI. Trimming took 3 bases from V and 2 from J, leaving 8 bases between them. The CDR3 runs 14 residues. For the CDR3, the DNA is TGTGCCAGCTCACCCCCAGGGGCTGGAAACACCATATATTTT. Translating gives CASSPPGAGNTIYF.

This chain uses TRBV6-1 with TRBJ1-3; no clear D. Germline V gene data show CDR1 as MNHNS and CDR2 as SASEGT. This CDR3 region has 15 residues. V lost 2 bases and J 7 bases, leaving 15 bases between the germline ends. Here the CDR3 reads CASSERWAPGNTIYF. The CDR3 nucleotides read TGTGCCAGCAGTGAAAGATGGGCGCCGGGGAACACCATATATTTT.

The genes are TRBV7-2 and TRBJ2-5, with 8 bases identical to TRBD1. The CDR3 length is 16 residues. CDR1 and CDR2 from the germline V gene are SGHTA and FQGNSA. Trimming removed 1 base from V and 5 bases from J; junction bases left unmatched: 9. The CDR3 protein is CASSLGTSRGRETQYF. CDR3 DNA sequence: TGTGCCAGCAGCTTAGGGACCTCCAGGGGGCGTGAGACCCAGTACTTC.

V is TRBV10-3 and J is TRBJ1-3, with a tentative D call TRBD1 (6 bases). This CDR3 contains 14 residues. Deletions cut 10 bases from V and 0 bases from J, with 13 bases between. Germline CDR1 and CDR2: ENHRY and SYGVKD. DNA of the CDR3: TGTGCCACCAGGACAGAGCTCTCTGGAAACACCATATATTTT. Translation gives CATRTELSGNTIYF.

The rearrangement links TRBV27 to TRBJ2-1; possibly TRBD2 for D (6 bases). CDR3 length: 14 residues. In germline, CDR1 is MNHEY, CDR2 SMNVEV (reference sequence). V lost 3 bases, J lost 5 bases, and 11 bases lay in between. CDR3 protein: CASSFGRGDNEQFF. The CDR3 DNA follows: TGTGCCAGCAGTTTTGGGCGGGGAGACAATGAGCAGTTCTTC.

This clone was recorded once. The chain combines TRBV6-5 with TRBJ2-3; TRBD2 matches at 8 bases. There are 12 residues in the CDR3. Trimming removed 0 bases from V and 15 bases from J; junction bases left unmatched: 5. Per germline, CDR1 MNHEY and CDR2 SVGAGI. CDR3 amino acids: CASSYSGLALYF. The CDR3 region has the DNA TGTGCCAGCAGTTACTCAGGACTAGCTTTATATTTT.

The chain combines TRBV9 with TRBJ2-1; tentatively, D is TRBD2 (5 bases). CDR1 and CDR2 (germline): SGDLS, YYNGEE. The V end lost 2 bases, the J end lost 9 bases, and 21 bases lay between the germline ends. This CDR3 region has 16 residues. The CDR3 is CASSVNPGVRHGEQFF. The CDR3, as DNA: TGTGCCAGCAGCGTCAACCCCGGGGTACGCCATGGTGAGCAGTTCTTC.

The CDR3, as DNA: TGTGCCAGCAACCTGGGGGGGCGGGAGACCCAGTACTTC. As protein: CASNLGGRETQYF. V and J are TRBV28 and TRBJ2-5; tentatively, D is TRBD2 (7 bases). The CDR3 covers 13 residues. Germline V lookup: CDR1 MDHEN, CDR2 SYDVKM. The V end lost 7 bases, the J end lost 5 bases, and 14 bases lay between the germline ends.

In this sample, this clone turned up once. The J gene is TRBJ2-7, the V gene TRBV5-6; D is possibly TRBD2 (6 bases). The V gene lost 1 base and the J gene lost 3 bases, with 14 bases spanning the gap. Germline V gives CDR1 SGHDT, CDR2 YYEEEE. CDR3 size: 15 residues. The CDR3: CASSLFGGPNYEQYF. The CDR3 DNA follows: TGTGCCAGCAGCTTGTTCGGGGGTCCTAACTACGAGCAGTACTTC.

This chain connects TRBV5-1 to TRBJ1-1; 9 bases fit TRBD1. Germline CDR1 SGHRS, CDR2 YFSETQ. CDR3 size: 14 residues. Trimming cost V 5 bases and J 4 bases; bases outside gene matches: 6. The CDR3 DNA sequence: TGCGCCAGCAGACTGACAGGGGGTGTCACTGAAGCTTTCTTT. This encodes CASRLTGGVTEAFF.

The V call is TRBV19, the J call TRBJ2-1; TRBD2 matches at 7 bases. This CDR3 has 15 amino acids. After removal of 10 bases from V and 7 bases from J, the junction contained 16 bases not matched to a gene. The germline CDR1 and CDR2 sequences are LNHDA and SQIVND (reference sequence). The CDR3 here is CATTGRERVANEQFF. The CDR3, as DNA: TGTGCCACTACTGGGCGGGAGCGGGTTGCAAATGAGCAGTTCTTC.

This clone is a singleton in its sample. The rearrangement links TRBV19 to TRBJ2-7; TRBD1 matches 7 bases. CDR3 length equals 13 residues. V was clipped by 4 bases and J by 3 bases; unmatched bases: 3. The germline gives CDR1 LNHDA, CDR2 SQIVND (reference sequence). The CDR3, as DNA: TGTGCCAGTAGTAAGACAGGGAACTACGAGCAGTACTTC. The encoded protein is CASSKTGNYEQYF.

The chain couples TRBV28 to TRBJ1-1, with no clear D. The length of the CDR3 is 14 residues. The germline V gene encodes CDR1 MDHEN and CDR2 SYDVKM. Trimming removed 8 bases at V and 0 bases at J, with 13 bases between. CDR3 DNA sequence: TGTGCCAGCCCCCCGAGCGGCATGAACACTGAAGCTTTCTTT. Translated: CASPPSGMNTEAFF.

J is TRBJ1-2 and V is TRBV29-1; D gene unclear. There are 12 residues in the CDR3. Between the trimmed V and J ends, which lost 0 bases and 8 bases, there was a span of 10 bases. Germline lookup yields CDR1 SQVTM and CDR2 ANQGSEA. CDR3 region: CSVEDEGDGYTF. The CDR3 nucleotides are TGCAGCGTTGAAGACGAAGGAGACGGCTACACCTTC.

The rearrangement joins TRBV19 to TRBJ1-1, with unresolved D. Germline V gene sequence: CDR1 LNHDA, CDR2 SQIVND (reference sequence). The CDR3 has 16 amino acids. Trimming left V 5 bases short and J 1 base short, with 17 bases between. The CDR3 DNA reads TGTGCCAGTAGTTCAAAACACGGACGGGGGAACACTGAAGCTTTCTTT. It specifies CASSSKHGRGNTEAFF.

The chain recombines TRBV11-3 with TRBJ2-1, with 9 bases fitting TRBD2. J was trimmed by 4 bases and V by 5 bases; bases with no gene match: 12. In germline, CDR1 is SGHNT, CDR2 YENEEA. The CDR3 contains 17 residues. The CDR3 protein is CASSTRSGRPGYNEQFF. CDR3 coding DNA: TGTGCCAGCAGCACCAGAAGCGGGAGGCCCGGTTACAATGAGCAGTTCTTC.

The genes are TRBV28 and TRBJ1-5; no reliable D call. CDR1 and CDR2 (germline): MDHEN, SYDVKM. The CDR3 runs to 14 residues. The V end was cut by 2 bases, the J end by 5 bases, with 10 bases between. For the CDR3, the DNA is TGTGCCAGCAGTTTAAATTATCGTCATCAGCCCCAGCATTTT. This codes for CASSLNYRHQPQHF.

This sequence joins TRBV15 and TRBJ1-2, with TRBD1 identical over 11 bases. Trimming removed 4 bases from V and 4 bases from J; junction bases left unmatched: 5. Germline CDR1 is LNHNV and CDR2 is YYDKDF (reference sequence). There are 15 residues in the CDR3. CDR3 sequence reads: CATSTGQGDFYGYTF. In nucleotides, the CDR3 is TGTGCCACCAGCACGGGACAGGGGGATTTCTATGGCTACACCTTC.